The clone carrying this T cell receptor beta chain was observed a handful of times. Antigen specificity is unknown. The sample originates from a study of identical twins. Study-wide results and limits: Recombination models fit unrelated individuals' TCR alpha sharing but underestimated twins'.

Per germline, CDR1 SGDLS and CDR2 YYNGEE. Trimming left V 4 bases short and J 6 bases short, with 11 bases between. The CDR3 has 14 amino acids. Each CDR3 protein is one row after TCRdb ran MiXCR on the 5' RACE reads. Here the sample spans hundreds of thousands of distinct CDR3 sequences, approximately 6.1% being singletons. This clonotype was obtained from a man younger than 30 in good health. Input material: naive T cells sorted from blood. This sequence joins TRBV9 and TRBJ1-6; perhaps TRBD1 as D (6 bases). CDR3 loop: CASSPGTPNSPLHF. The CDR3 DNA follows: TGTGCCAGCAGCCCCGGGACACCTAATTCACCCCTCCACTTT.